This T cell receptor (beta chain) was retrieved from a study of blood T cell repertoires in COVID-19. Across the whole study: Acute-phase and convalescent COVID-19 samples originated in the United States, Italy and Spain. PBMCs, B-cell-depleted T cells, or T cells provided the cDNA or gDNA that made up the material.

This CDR3 has 15 residues. The V end was cut by 1 base, the J end by 6 bases, with 14 bases between. Germline-derived CDR1 and CDR2 are MNHEY and SMNVEV (reference sequence). Source study methods: Amplification of reference gene primers was used by the study to estimate nucleated cell counts. The table came from immunoSEQ multiplex PCR; TCRdb's copy has only in-frame clones and leaves some out. For V, J and clone size, that table is used; D and trimming come from the DNA. The sample lists 200,000 to 250,000 clones, around four fifths occurring once. The receptor comes from a man aged 25 to 40 with active or convalescent COVID-19. The chain couples TRBV27 to TRBJ2-3; D is ambiguous. The sample comprised peripheral blood. The CDR3 bases are TGTGCCAGCAGTTTATATCCCAGTATGCGGGATACGCAGTATTTT. This gives the protein CASSLYPSMRDTQYF.